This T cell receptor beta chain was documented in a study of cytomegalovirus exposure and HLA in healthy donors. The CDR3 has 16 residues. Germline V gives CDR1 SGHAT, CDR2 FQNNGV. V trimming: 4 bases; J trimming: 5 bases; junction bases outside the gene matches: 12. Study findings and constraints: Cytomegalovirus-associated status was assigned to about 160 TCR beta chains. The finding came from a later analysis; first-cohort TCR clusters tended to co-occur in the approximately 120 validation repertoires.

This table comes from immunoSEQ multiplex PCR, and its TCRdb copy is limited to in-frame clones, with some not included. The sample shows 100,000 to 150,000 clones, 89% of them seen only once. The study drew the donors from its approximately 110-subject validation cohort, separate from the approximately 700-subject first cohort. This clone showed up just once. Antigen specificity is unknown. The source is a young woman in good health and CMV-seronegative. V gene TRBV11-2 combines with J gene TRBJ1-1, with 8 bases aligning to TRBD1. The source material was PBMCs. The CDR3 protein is CASSSRPRQGWTEAFF. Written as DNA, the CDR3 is TGTGCCAGCAGCTCAAGGCCCCGACAGGGGTGGACTGAAGCTTTCTTT. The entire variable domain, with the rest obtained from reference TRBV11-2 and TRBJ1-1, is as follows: EAGVAQSPRYKIIEKRQSVAFWCNPISGHATLYWYQQILGQGPKLLIQFQNNGVVDDSQLPKDRFSAERLKGVDSTLKIQPAKLEDSAVYLCASSSRPRQGWTEAFFGQGTRLTVV.